These T cell receptor beta chains were read from a single sample in a study of naive and memory T cell subsets. Each CDR3 protein is one row after TCRdb ran MiXCR on the UMI-ligation and nested PCR reads. The data show 100,000 to 150,000 distinct CDR3 sequences, with just over 35% seen just once and approximately 0.87% held by the top ten. What was sequenced was central memory CD4+ T cells from blood. The receptors come from a human donor in good health. Each CDR3 is given with its conserved first and last residue. The D gene is left open where the match is weak. Size is omitted from some rows. Given values are once, few, many or a class for expanded clones.

cdr3_aa cdr3_nt j_call d_call clone_size v_call
CASREAGRGYTF TGTGCCAGCAGGGAGGCTGGGCGAGGCTACACCTTC TRBJ1-2 NA NA TRBV27
CATSRDRIADEQFF TGTGCCACCAGCAGAGATCGGATAGCCGATGAGCAGTTCTTC TRBJ2-1 NA NA TRBV15
CASSLFGGRDYEQYF TGCGCCAGCAGCTTGTTCGGCGGGAGGGACTACGAGCAGTACTTC TRBJ2-7 TRBD2 few TRBV5-1
CSVEDTEFF TGCAGCGTTGAAGACACAGAGTTCTTT TRBJ1-1 NA many TRBV29-1
CASRKGASSTEAFF TGTGCCAGCAGAAAGGGGGCGAGTTCCACTGAAGCTTTCTTT TRBJ1-1 TRBD1 NA TRBV6-2/TRBV6-3
CSVEQGQETQYF TGCAGCGTTGAACAGGGACAAGAGACCCAGTACTTC TRBJ2-5 NA NA TRBV29-1
CASSPRTSGRSLAKNIQYF TGTGCCAGCAGCCCTAGGACTAGCGGGAGGTCCCTAGCCAAAAACATTCAGTACTTC TRBJ2-4 TRBD2 NA TRBV3-1
CASSLGVAGKGSNYGYTF TGTGCCAGCAGCTTGGGAGTAGCGGGAAAGGGCTCTAACTATGGCTACACCTTC TRBJ1-2 NA NA TRBV7-8
CASSEGTGGADTQYF TGTGCCAGCAGTGAAGGGACAGGGGGCGCAGATACGCAGTATTTT TRBJ2-3 TRBD1 NA TRBV6-4
CASGLGLPGRYEQFF TGTGCTAGTGGTTTGGGCCTACCCGGGAGGTATGAGCAGTTCTTC TRBJ2-1 TRBD2 many TRBV12-5
CASNRDSQDTQYF TGCGCCAGCAATCGGGACAGCCAAGATACGCAGTATTTT TRBJ2-3 TRBD1 NA TRBV5-1
CASSPTLGGTQYF TGCGCCAGCAGCCCTACCCTAGGTGGGACCCAGTACTTC TRBJ2-5 NA few TRBV5-1
CASSFYIGRVDEQYF TGTGCCAGCTCCTTTTATATAGGCAGGGTCGACGAGCAGTACTTC TRBJ2-7 NA few TRBV12-3/TRBV12-4
CASSLQGVDEKLFF TGTGCCAGCAGCCTCCAGGGAGTTGACGAAAAACTGTTTTTT TRBJ1-4 NA NA TRBV21-1
CASSLGRHTGELFF TGTGCCAGCAGCTTAGGGCGACACACCGGGGAGCTGTTTTTT TRBJ2-2 NA NA TRBV7-2